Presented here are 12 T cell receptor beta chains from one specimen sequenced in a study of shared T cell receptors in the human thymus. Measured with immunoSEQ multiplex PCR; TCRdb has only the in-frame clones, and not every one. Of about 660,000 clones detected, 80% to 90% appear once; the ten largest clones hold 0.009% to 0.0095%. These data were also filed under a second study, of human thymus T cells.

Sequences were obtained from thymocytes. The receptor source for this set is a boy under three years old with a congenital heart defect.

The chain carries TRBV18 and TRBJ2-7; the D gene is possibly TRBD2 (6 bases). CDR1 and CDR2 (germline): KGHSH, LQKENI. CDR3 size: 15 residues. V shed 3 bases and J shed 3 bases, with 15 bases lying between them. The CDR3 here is CASSPGRLDYYEQYF. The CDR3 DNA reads TGTGCCAGCTCACCTGGGAGGCTGGACTACTACGAGCAGTACTTC.

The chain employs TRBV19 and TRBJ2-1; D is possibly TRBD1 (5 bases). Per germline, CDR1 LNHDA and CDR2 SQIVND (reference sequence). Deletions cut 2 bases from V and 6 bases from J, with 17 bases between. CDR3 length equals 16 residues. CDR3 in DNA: TGTGCCAGTAGTATATATCAGGGAACCCCTCTCAATGAGCAGTTCTTC. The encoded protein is CASSIYQGTPLNEQFF. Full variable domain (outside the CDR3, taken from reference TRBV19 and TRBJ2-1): DGGITQSPKYLFRKEGQNVTLSCEQNLNHDAMYWYRQDPGQGLRLIYYSQIVNDFQKGDIAEGYSVSREKKESFPLTVTSAQKNPTAFYLCASSIYQGTPLNEQFFGPGTRLTVL.

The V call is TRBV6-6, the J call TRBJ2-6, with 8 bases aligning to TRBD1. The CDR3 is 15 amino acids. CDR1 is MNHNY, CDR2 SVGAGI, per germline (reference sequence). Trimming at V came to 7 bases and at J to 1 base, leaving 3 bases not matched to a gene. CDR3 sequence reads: CASTRTGSGANVLTF. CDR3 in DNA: TGTGCCAGCACCCGGACAGGGTCTGGGGCCAACGTCCTGACTTTC.

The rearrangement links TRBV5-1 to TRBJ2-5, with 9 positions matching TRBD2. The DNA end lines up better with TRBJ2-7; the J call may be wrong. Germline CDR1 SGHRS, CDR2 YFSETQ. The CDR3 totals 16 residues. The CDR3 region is CASRKDGGLACDEQYF. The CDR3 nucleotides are TGCGCCAGCAGGAAAGACGGGGGACTAGCCTGCGACGAGCAGTACTTC.

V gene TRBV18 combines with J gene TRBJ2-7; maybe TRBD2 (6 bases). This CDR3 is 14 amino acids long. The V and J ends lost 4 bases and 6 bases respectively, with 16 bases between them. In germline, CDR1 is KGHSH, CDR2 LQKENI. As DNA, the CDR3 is TGTGCCAGCTCACGGGCCGGGTTGGGGGGCGAGCAGTACTTC. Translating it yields CASSRAGLGGEQYF.

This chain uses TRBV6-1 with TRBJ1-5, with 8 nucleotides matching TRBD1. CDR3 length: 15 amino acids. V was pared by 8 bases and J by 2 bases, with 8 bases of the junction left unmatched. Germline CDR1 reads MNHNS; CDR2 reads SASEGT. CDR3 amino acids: CASYPGGAGNQPQHF. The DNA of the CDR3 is TGTGCCAGCTATCCAGGGGGCGCGGGCAATCAGCCCCAGCATTTT.

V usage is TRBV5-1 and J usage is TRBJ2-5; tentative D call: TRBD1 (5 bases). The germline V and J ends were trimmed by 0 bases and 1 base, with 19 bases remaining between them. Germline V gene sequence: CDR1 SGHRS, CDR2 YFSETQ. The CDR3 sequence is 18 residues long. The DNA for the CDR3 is TGCGCCAGCAGCTTGGTAGACCCCGGCCAGGGCCTCCAAGAGACCCAGTACTTC. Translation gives CASSLVDPGQGLQETQYF.

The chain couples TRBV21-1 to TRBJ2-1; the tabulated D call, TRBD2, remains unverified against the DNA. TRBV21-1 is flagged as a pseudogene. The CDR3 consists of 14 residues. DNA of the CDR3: TGTGCCAGCAGCAATCTGGGAGACAACAATGAGCAGTTCTTC. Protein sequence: CASSNLGDNNEQFF.

The CDR3 is CASSFPQGAQEVDTGELFF. The CDR3 bases are TGTGCCAGCAGCTTCCCCCAGGGGGCGCAGGAGGTGGACACCGGGGAGCTGTTTTTT. V usage is TRBV5-5 and J usage is TRBJ2-2, with 8 bases fitting TRBD1. Per the germline V gene, CDR1 is SGHKS and CDR2 is YYEKEE (reference sequence). This CDR3 region has 19 residues. The V and J ends lost 2 bases and 3 bases, in that order; junction bases with no gene match: 15.

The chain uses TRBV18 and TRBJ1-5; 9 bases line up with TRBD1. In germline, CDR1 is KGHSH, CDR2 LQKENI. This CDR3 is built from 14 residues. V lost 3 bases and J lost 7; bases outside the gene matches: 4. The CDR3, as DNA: TGTGCCAGCTCACCCGGGACAGGGTACCAGCCCCAGCATTTT. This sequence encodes CASSPGTGYQPQHF.

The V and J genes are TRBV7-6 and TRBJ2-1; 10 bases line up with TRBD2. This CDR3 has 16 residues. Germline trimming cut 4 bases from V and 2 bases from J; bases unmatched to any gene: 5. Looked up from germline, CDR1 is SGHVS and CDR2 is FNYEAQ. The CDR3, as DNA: TGTGCCAGCAGCTCGTCTCTAGCGGGAGCCTACAATGAGCAGTTCTTC. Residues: CASSSSLAGAYNEQFF. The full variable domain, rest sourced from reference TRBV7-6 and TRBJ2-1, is GAGVSQSPRYKVTKRGQDVALRCDPISGHVSLYWYRQALGQGPEFLTYFNYEAQQDKSGLPNDRFSAERPEGSISTLTIQRTEQRDSAMYRCASSSSLAGAYNEQFFGPGTRLTVL.

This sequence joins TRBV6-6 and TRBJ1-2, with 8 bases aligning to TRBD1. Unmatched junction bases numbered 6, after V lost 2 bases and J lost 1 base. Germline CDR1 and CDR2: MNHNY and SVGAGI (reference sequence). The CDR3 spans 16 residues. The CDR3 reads CASSYLRTGSNYGYTF. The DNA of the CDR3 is TGTGCCAGCAGTTACCTCCGGACAGGGAGTAACTATGGCTACACCTTC.